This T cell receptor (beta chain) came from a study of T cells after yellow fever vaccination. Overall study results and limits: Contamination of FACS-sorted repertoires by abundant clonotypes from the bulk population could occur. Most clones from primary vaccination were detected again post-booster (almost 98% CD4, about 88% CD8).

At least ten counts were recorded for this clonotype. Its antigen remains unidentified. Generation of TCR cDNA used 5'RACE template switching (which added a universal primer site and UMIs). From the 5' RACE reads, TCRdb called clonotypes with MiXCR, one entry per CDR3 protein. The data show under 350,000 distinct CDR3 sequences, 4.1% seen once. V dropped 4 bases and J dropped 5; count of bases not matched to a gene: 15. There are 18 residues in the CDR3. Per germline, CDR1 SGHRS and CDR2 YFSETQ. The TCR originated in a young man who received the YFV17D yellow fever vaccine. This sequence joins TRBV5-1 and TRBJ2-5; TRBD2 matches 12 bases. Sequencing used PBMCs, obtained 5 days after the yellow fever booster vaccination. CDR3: CASSLKWTSGERMETQYF. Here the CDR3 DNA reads TGCGCCAGCAGCCTAAAATGGACTAGCGGGGAGCGTATGGAGACCCAGTACTTC. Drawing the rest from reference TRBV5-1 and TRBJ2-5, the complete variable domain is KAGVTQTPRYLIKTRGQQVTLSCSPISGHRSVSWYQQTPGQGLQFLFEYFSETQRNKGNFPGRFSGRQFSNSRSEMNVSTLELGDSALYLCASSLKWTSGERMETQYFGPGTRLLVL.